This passage covers 7 T cell receptor beta chains from one sample sequenced in a study of cytomegalovirus exposure and HLA in healthy donors. Sequencing was performed with immunoSEQ multiplex PCR; in TCRdb, only in-frame clones are kept and a portion is missing. The sample consists of about 160,000 clones, almost 85% of them appearing once. Sequencing used PBMCs. The receptor set was obtained from a man aged 30 to 45 in good health and CMV-seropositive.

This clone has just one count. This chain uses TRBV11-2 with TRBJ1-2; 9 bases fit TRBD1. The CDR3 is made up of 14 amino acids. Germline trimming cut 5 bases from V and 2 bases from J; bases unmatched to any gene: 3. Germline V gene lookup returns CDR1 SGHAT and CDR2 FQNNGV. This CDR3 reads CASSRDRDNYGYTF. The DNA of the CDR3 is TGTGCCAGCAGCCGGGACAGGGACAACTATGGCTACACCTTC.

The chain recombines TRBV11-2 with TRBJ1-1; no reliable D call. V lost 5 bases and J lost 1, with 8 bases in between. Germline CDR1 and CDR2: SGHAT and FQNNGV. There are 13 residues in the CDR3. The CDR3, as DNA: TGTGCCAGCAGCCCTTATCGGAACACTGAAGCTTTCTTT. As protein: CASSPYRNTEAFF.

The chain links TRBV11-2 to TRBJ2-1; TRBD2 might be the D (5 bases). V was shortened by 5 bases and J by 9 bases, with 20 bases between the two germline ends. This CDR3 region has 15 residues. Germline CDR1 and CDR2: SGHAT and FQNNGV. The CDR3 reads CASSPGLARNGEQFF. The CDR3 region has the DNA TGTGCCAGCAGCCCCGGTCTAGCTCGGAACGGTGAGCAGTTCTTC.

This clone has just a few counts. This chain joins TRBV6-5 and TRBJ1-2; possibly TRBD1 for D (6 bases). This CDR3 has 14 residues. V was trimmed by 8 bases and J by 2 bases, leaving 15 bases between them. The V gene's germline CDR1 is MNHEY and CDR2 SVGAGI. This chain's CDR3 is CASRRGGGNYGYTF. The DNA of the CDR3 is TGTGCCAGCCGGAGGGGGGGAGGGAACTATGGCTACACCTTC.

The chain employs TRBV7-9 and TRBJ1-1, with no clear D. V shed 0 bases and J shed 8 bases, with 7 bases lying between them. The CDR3 totals 12 residues. Germline V lookup: CDR1 SEHNR, CDR2 FQNEAQ (reference sequence). The chain's CDR3 is CASSLASGEAFF. DNA of the CDR3: TGTGCCAGCAGCTTAGCAAGTGGCGAAGCTTTCTTT.

V usage is TRBV30 and J usage is TRBJ1-3; possibly TRBD1 for D (5 bases). CDR1 and CDR2 (germline): GTSNPN, SVGIG (reference sequence). The CDR3 sequence is 11 residues long. V was cut by 2 bases and J by 8 bases, with 7 bases left in between. The CDR3 protein is CAWSRGDTIYF. The CDR3 DNA reads TGTGCCTGGAGTCGGGGGGACACCATATATTTT.

The CDR3 sequence: CASSLLGRGDSPLHF. For the CDR3, the DNA is TGTGCCAGCAGCTTACTGGGGCGGGGCGATTCACCCCTCCACTTT. This rearrangement joins TRBV5-8 to TRBJ1-6; TRBD1 is a possible D gene (5 bases). The CDR3 is 15 amino acids. Trimming shortened V by 2 bases and J by 8 bases, and 14 bases separated the two germline ends. Per germline, CDR1 SGHTS and CDR2 YDEGEE.